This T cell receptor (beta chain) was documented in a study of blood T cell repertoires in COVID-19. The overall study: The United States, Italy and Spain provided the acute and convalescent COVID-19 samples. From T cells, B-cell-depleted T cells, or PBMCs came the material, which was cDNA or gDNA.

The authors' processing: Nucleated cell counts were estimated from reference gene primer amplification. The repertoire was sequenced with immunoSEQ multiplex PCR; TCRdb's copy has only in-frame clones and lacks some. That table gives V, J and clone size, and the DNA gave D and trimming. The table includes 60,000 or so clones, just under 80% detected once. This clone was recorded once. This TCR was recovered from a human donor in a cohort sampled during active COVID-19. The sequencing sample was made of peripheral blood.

The CDR3 nucleotides read TGTGCCTGGAGCGGAGCAGGGAGGCAGCCCCAGCATTTT. This encodes CAWSGAGRQPQHF. The chain carries TRBV30 and TRBJ1-5, with D perhaps TRBD1 (5 bases). Between the trimmed V and J ends, which lost 3 bases and 7 bases, there was a span of 13 bases. The length of the CDR3 is 13 residues. CDR1 is GTSNPN, CDR2 SVGIG, per germline (reference sequence).